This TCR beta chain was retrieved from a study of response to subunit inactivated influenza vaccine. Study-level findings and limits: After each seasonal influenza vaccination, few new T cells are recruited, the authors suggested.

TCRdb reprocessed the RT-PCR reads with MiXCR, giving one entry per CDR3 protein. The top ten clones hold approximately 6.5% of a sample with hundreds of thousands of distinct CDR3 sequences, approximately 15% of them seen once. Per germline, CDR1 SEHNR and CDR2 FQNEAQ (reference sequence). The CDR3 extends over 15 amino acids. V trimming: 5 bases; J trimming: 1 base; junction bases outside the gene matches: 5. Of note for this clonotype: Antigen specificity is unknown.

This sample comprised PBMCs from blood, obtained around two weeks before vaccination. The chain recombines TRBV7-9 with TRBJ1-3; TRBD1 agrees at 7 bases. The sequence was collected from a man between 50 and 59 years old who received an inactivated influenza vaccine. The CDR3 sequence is CASSDGGQSGNTIYF. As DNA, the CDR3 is TGTGCCAGCAGCGATGGGGGACAGTCTGGAAACACCATATATTTT.